These 22 T cell receptor beta chains originate from one sample sequenced in a study of shared clonotypes between healthy human individuals (dated by TCRdb to 2020 to 2021). For the CD8 naive samples, CD45RO-negative cells were positively selected for CCR7, yielding a CD45RA+CCR7+ population from which TemRA cells were excluded. Library construction relied on the immunoSEQ multiplex PCR assay. TCRdb re-hosts the immuneACCESS table, in-frame sequences only. Its copies lack some clones; in the studies checked, an unresolved V gene accounts for under half of them, and the cause for the rest is not known. A total of about 2.2 million clones appear in this sample, about 93% of them only once. The ten largest make up under 2% of the sample. The sample was naive CD8+ T cells from PBMCs. In the paper's terms, the cell subset or site label means: CD45RA+CCR7+. These receptors originate from a man aged 18 to 29 in good health. Some clones in this sample may be carry-over from other donors' samples.

This sequence joins TRBV6-6 and TRBJ1-2; D is possibly TRBD1 (5 bases). V was pared by 8 bases and J by 0 bases, with 10 bases between. The CDR3 is 13 amino acids. Germline loops: CDR1 MNHNY, CDR2 SVGAGI (reference sequence). The CDR3 spells CASSGETNYGYTF. DNA for the CDR3: TGTGCCAGCTCGGGGGAAACTAACTATGGCTACACCTTC.

This clone appeared a few times. J is TRBJ1-1 and V is TRBV10-2, with D perhaps TRBD1 (5 bases). The CDR3 sequence is 15 residues long. V was clipped by 0 bases and J by 0 bases, with 8 bases between them. The germline V gene has CDR1 WSHSY and CDR2 SAAADI. DNA for the CDR3: TGCGCCAGCAGTGAGTCGGGGGGTATGAACACTGAAGCTTTCTTT. Amino acids: CASSESGGMNTEAFF.

This rearrangement joins TRBV27 to TRBJ2-5, with 8 bases that match TRBD2. CDR1 is MNHEY and CDR2 is SMNVEV in the germline V gene (reference sequence). The J segment lost 1 base and the V segment lost 0 bases, leaving 4 bases of the junction unmatched. The CDR3 has 16 residues. CDR3 DNA: TGTGCCAGCAGTTTATCAGCGGGAGAGTCCCAAGAGACCCAGTACTTC. Its protein is CASSLSAGESQETQYF.

The V call is TRBV30, the J call TRBJ2-5; 11 bases agree with TRBD2. Near its end, the DNA agrees better with TRBJ2-7, so the J call may be wrong. The CDR3 consists of 16 residues. The germline CDR1 and CDR2 sequences are GTSNPN and SVGIG (reference sequence). CDR3 sequence (DNA): TGTGCCTGGAGTCTTCCGGGGACTAGCGGCTCCTACGAGCAGTACTTC. Translated: CAWSLPGTSGSYEQYF.

The V call is TRBV19, the J call TRBJ2-1; D is possibly TRBD2 (6 bases). With 6 bases removed from V and 1 base from J, the gap between germline ends came to 7 bases. The CDR3 extends over 13 amino acids. Germline V CDR1 and CDR2: LNHDA, SQIVND (reference sequence). The CDR3 loop is CASSLASYNEQFF. CDR3 DNA: TGTGCCAGTAGCCTAGCGTCCTACAATGAGCAGTTCTTC.

The CDR3 region is CASSVKMGGTSAHNEQFF. Here the CDR3 DNA reads TGTGCCAGCAGCGTGAAAATGGGAGGGACTAGCGCCCACAATGAGCAGTTCTTC. The chain employs TRBV9 and TRBJ2-1; 10 bases fit TRBD2. The germline V gene has CDR1 SGDLS and CDR2 YYNGEE. CDR3 length: 18 amino acids. V dropped 2 bases and J dropped 5; count of bases not matched to a gene: 13.

The chain carries TRBV5-6 and TRBJ2-7, with D possibly called TRBD1 or TRBD2 (6 bases each). V was clipped by 3 bases and J by 0 bases, with 7 bases between them. The CDR3 covers 13 residues. Germline lookup yields CDR1 SGHDT and CDR2 YYEEEE. The CDR3 region is CASSWGASYEQYF. The CDR3 nucleotides are TGTGCCAGCAGCTGGGGGGCCTCCTACGAGCAGTACTTC.

V and J are TRBV6-6 and TRBJ2-2, with TRBD1 as a possible D gene (6 bases). V lost 2 bases and J lost 4, with 11 bases in between. CDR1 is MNHNY, CDR2 SVGAGI, per germline (reference sequence). This CDR3 spans 15 amino acids. CDR3 bases: TGTGCCAGCAGTTACGCAGGGGAGACCACCGGGGAGCTGTTTTTT. This codes for CASSYAGETTGELFF.

This chain links TRBV11-2 with TRBJ1-1, with D unclear. Trimming pared 7 bases from V and 1 base from J, leaving 7 bases between. Germline V CDR1 and CDR2: SGHAT, FQNNGV. The CDR3 is 12 amino acids. Here the CDR3 reads CASTATNTEAFF. The CDR3 bases are TGTGCCAGCACCGCAACGAACACTGAAGCTTTCTTT.

This clone was seen a single time. This chain joins TRBV19 and TRBJ2-1; 7 nucleotides match TRBD2. V lost 1 base and J lost 7; bases outside the gene matches: 7. The CDR3 has 15 amino acids. Germline values: CDR1 LNHDA, CDR2 SQIVND (reference sequence). CDR3 loop: CASSIVRGGPNEQFF. The CDR3 coding sequence is TGTGCCAGTAGTATAGTACGGGGAGGGCCTAATGAGCAGTTCTTC.

The V gene is TRBV28, the J gene TRBJ1-1; D is unclear. V lost 10 bases, J lost 4 bases, and 16 bases lay in between. Germline lookup yields CDR1 MDHEN and CDR2 SYDVKM. The CDR3 is 13 amino acids. Here the CDR3 reads CAISVGVGTEAFF. The CDR3 region has the DNA TGTGCCATCTCAGTCGGTGTGGGCACTGAAGCTTTCTTT. The whole variable domain, filled in from reference TRBV28 and TRBJ1-1, reads DVKVTQSSRYLVKRTGEKVFLECVQDMDHENMFWYRQDPGLGLRLIYFSYDVKMKEKGDIPEGYSVSREKKERFSLILESASTNQTSMYLCAISVGVGTEAFFGQGTRLTVV.

V gene TRBV27 combines with J gene TRBJ1-1, with 7 bases matching TRBD1. The CDR3 runs 17 residues. The trim removed 2 bases at V and 0 bases at J, leaving 9 bases unmatched. The V gene's germline CDR1 is MNHEY and CDR2 SMNVEV (reference sequence). The CDR3 nucleotides read TGTGCCAGCAGTTTAAGGGGAACCGGGACAGTGAACACTGAAGCTTTCTTT. Its protein product is CASSLRGTGTVNTEAFF.

This clone was observed once. The J gene is TRBJ1-5, the V gene TRBV7-9; D is possibly TRBD1 (6 bases). Deletions cut 4 bases from V and 6 bases from J, with 13 bases between. The germline CDR1 and CDR2 sequences are SEHNR and FQNEAQ (reference sequence). The CDR3 loop spans 14 amino acids. DNA for the CDR3: TGTGCCAGCAGCTCAGTAGAGGGGGGTCAGCCCCAGCATTTT. This codes for CASSSVEGGQPQHF.

A single count supports this clone. V gene TRBV21-1 combines with J gene TRBJ1-1. TRBV21-1 is labeled a pseudogene. The CDR3 totals 16 residues. The CDR3 region has the DNA TGTGCCAGCAGCAAAGCAGCCGGTGGTCGGGGGATTGAAGCTTTCTTT. Translated: CASSKAAGGRGIEAFF.

The genes are TRBV5-6 and TRBJ2-3, with D perhaps assigned TRBD1 or TRBD2 (5 bases each). V lost 2 bases to trimming and J lost 4 bases, with 17 bases between them. The CDR3 is made up of 16 amino acids. The germline V gene encodes CDR1 SGHDT and CDR2 YYEEEE. For the CDR3, the DNA is TGTGCCAGCAGCTTCGGGACCATAGGTATCGCAGATACGCAGTATTTT. Translated: CASSFGTIGIADTQYF.

The chain carries TRBV19 and TRBJ2-7; weak D call: TRBD2 (6 bases). V shed 4 bases and J shed 3 bases, with 13 bases lying between them. This CDR3 comprises 14 residues. Per germline, CDR1 LNHDA and CDR2 SQIVND (reference sequence). CDR3 in amino acids: CASSTRQGGYEQYF. The DNA of the CDR3 is TGTGCCAGTAGTACCCGCCAGGGAGGCTACGAGCAGTACTTC.

This chain uses TRBV13 with TRBJ2-7, with D perhaps matching TRBD2 (5 bases). This CDR3 has 15 amino acids. Looked up from germline, CDR1 is PRHDT and CDR2 is FYEKMQ (reference sequence). Trimming removed 5 bases from V and 0 bases from J, with 14 bases in between. The CDR3, as DNA: TGTGCCAGCAGCGCGAGACTGGGGAGCTCCTACGAGCAGTACTTC. Translated, it gives CASSARLGSSYEQYF. The whole variable domain, filled in from reference TRBV13 and TRBJ2-7, reads AAGVIQSPRHLIKEKRETATLKCYPIPRHDTVYWYQQGPGQDPQFLISFYEKMQSDKGSIPDRFSAQQFSDYHSELNMSSLELGDSALYFCASSARLGSSYEQYFGPGTRLTVT.

V is TRBV25-1 and J is TRBJ2-3, with a weak D call TRBD2 (5 bases). The V end lost 4 bases, the J end lost 4 bases, and 15 bases lay between the germline ends. The CDR3 sequence is 15 residues long. Germline lookup yields CDR1 MGHDK and CDR2 SYGVNS. CDR3 protein: CASSASGLVADTQYF. The CDR3 DNA is TGTGCCAGCAGTGCCAGCGGCCTCGTGGCAGATACGCAGTATTTT.

This clone was found once. The chain is built from TRBV5-4 and TRBJ1-6; 8 bases are a match to TRBD1. With V trimmed by 4 bases and J by 10 bases, 13 bases remained unmatched. Germline-derived CDR1 and CDR2 are SGHNT and YYREEE (reference sequence). This CDR3 has 16 residues. CDR3 in amino acids: CASSLGVDRGNSPLHF. In DNA, the CDR3 is TGTGCCAGCAGCCTGGGGGTCGACAGGGGCAACTCACCCCTCCACTTT.

The chain has TRBV10-3 and TRBJ2-6; D unresolved. Trimming stripped 5 bases from V and 2 bases from J, with 4 bases between. This CDR3 region has 13 residues. The germline CDR1 and CDR2 sequences are ENHRY and SYGVKD. The CDR3 DNA reads TGTGCCATCAGTCCAGCTGGGGCCAACGTCCTGACTTTC. Its translation is CAISPAGANVLTF.

This chain links TRBV2 with TRBJ2-5; weak D call: TRBD1 (5 bases). Germline CDR1 and CDR2: SNHLY and FYNNEI. This CDR3 spans 12 amino acids. V lost 6 bases and J 2 bases, leaving 7 bases between the germline ends. Written as DNA, the CDR3 is TGTGCCAGCAGGGCAGGGCAAGAGACCCAGTACTTC. It yields the protein CASRAGQETQYF.

This clone was counted a few times. The chain combines TRBV2 with TRBJ2-1; D assignment may be TRBD1 or TRBD2 (6 bases each). V was trimmed by 7 bases and J by 6 bases, leaving 16 bases between them. The CDR3 spans 14 residues. Looked up from germline, CDR1 is SNHLY and CDR2 is FYNNEI. The DNA of the CDR3 is TGTGCCAGCAACGAGGGGGGCCGTGGCAATGAGCAGTTCTTC. It is translated as CASNEGGRGNEQFF. Full variable domain (remainder filled in from reference TRBV2 and TRBJ2-1): EPEVTQTPSHQVTQMGQEVILRCVPISNHLYFYWYRQILGQKVEFLVSFYNNEISEKSEIFDDQFSVERPDGSNFTLKIRSTKLEDSAMYFCASNEGGRGNEQFFGPGTRLTVL.